These 28 T cell receptor beta chains were all obtained from the same sample, sequenced in a study of T cells in localized non-small cell lung cancer. Here immunoSEQ multiplex PCR was the method, and the copy in TCRdb shows in-frame clones only, minus some. Here the sample spans several thousand clones, 41% being singletons. The material sequenced was lung tumor tissue, taken before any cancer treatment. Receptor source: a woman aged 40-70 years with stage I lung adenocarcinoma.

A few counts support this clone. The rearrangement joins TRBV6-8 to TRBJ1-3; 7 bases align to TRBD1. This CDR3 contains 15 residues. Unmatched junction bases numbered 9, after V lost 10 bases and J lost 0 bases. Per the germline V gene, CDR1 is MNHGY and CDR2 is SAAAGT. DNA for the CDR3: TGTGCCATCAGGGAGGGACAGACCTCTGGAAACACCATATATTTT. It yields the protein CAIREGQTSGNTIYF.

The chain links TRBV30 to TRBJ2-7; 8 bases match TRBD1. Germline V gives CDR1 GTSNPN, CDR2 SVGIG (reference sequence). Unmatched junction bases numbered 3, after V lost 2 bases and J lost 0 bases. CDR3 length: 14 residues. CDR3 region: CAWSITGGSYEQYF. The CDR3 coding sequence is TGTGCCTGGAGTATTACAGGGGGCTCCTACGAGCAGTACTTC.

There are a few counts of this clone. The rearrangement joins TRBV9 to TRBJ2-7; the match to TRBD2 covers 12 bases. The CDR3 runs 15 residues. CDR1 and CDR2 (germline): SGDLS, YYNGEE. The ends lost 3 bases at V and 2 bases at J; junction bases unmatched: 3. The CDR3 protein is CASSEGLAGPYEQYF. CDR3 nucleotides: TGTGCCAGCAGCGAGGGACTAGCGGGCCCCTACGAGCAGTACTTC.

V and J are TRBV14 and TRBJ1-4, with D uncertain. V was shortened by 1 base and J by 10 bases, with 4 bases between the two germline ends. The length of the CDR3 is 11 residues. CDR1 and CDR2 from the germline V gene are SGHDN and FVKESK. The DNA of the CDR3 is TGTGCCAGCAGCCAAGTAGGAAAACTGTTTTTT. It is translated as CASSQVGKLFF. The full variable domain, completed using reference TRBV14 and TRBJ1-4, is EAGVTQFPSHSVIEKGQTVTLRCDPISGHDNLYWYRRVMGKEIKFLLHFVKESKQDESGMPNNRFLAERTGGTYSTLKVQPAELEDSGVYFCASSQVGKLFFGSGTQLSVL.

This clone has a handful of counts. The chain couples TRBV11-3 to TRBJ2-1, with 13 bases aligning to TRBD2. The junction had 3 bases not matched to a gene; V was cut back by 5 bases and J by 2 bases. Germline CDR1 reads SGHNT; CDR2 reads YENEEA. The CDR3 length is 16 residues. The CDR3 here is CASSLLAGGAYNEQFF. The CDR3 DNA is TGTGCCAGCAGCCTACTAGCGGGAGGGGCCTACAATGAGCAGTTCTTC.

This chain connects TRBV19 to TRBJ2-1; D tentatively reads TRBD1 or TRBD2 (5 bases each). Germline V gene sequence: CDR1 LNHDA, CDR2 SQIVND (reference sequence). The germline V and J ends were trimmed by 3 bases and 6 bases, with 15 bases remaining between them. The CDR3 runs to 15 residues. CDR3 nucleotides: TGTGCCAGTAGTATCTTGGGGGATTGGGGCAATGAGCAGTTCTTC. Protein sequence: CASSILGDWGNEQFF.

This clone ranks as medium-sized. The genes are TRBV9 and TRBJ2-5; D gene uncertain. This CDR3 contains 15 residues. Germline-derived CDR1 and CDR2 are SGDLS and YYNGEE. Between the trimmed V and J ends, which lost 3 bases and 4 bases, there was a span of 16 bases. The CDR3, as DNA: TGTGCCAGCAGCGGCCGAGGAGCCCCACGAGAGACCCAGTACTTC. Translating gives CASSGRGAPRETQYF.

The chain has TRBV1 and TRBJ1-2. TRBV1 is termed a pseudogene. The CDR3 has 12 residues. Written as DNA, the CDR3 is TGCGCCAGCAGCCAAGGCATCTATGGCTACACCTTC. It encodes CASSQGIYGYTF.

In this sample, this clone turned up a few times. The chain employs TRBV23-1 and TRBJ2-7; TRBD1 or TRBD2 may be the D gene (5 bases each). TRBV23-1 is noted as an ORF with a role that remains uncertain. V was trimmed by 4 bases and J by 2 bases, leaving 15 bases between them. The CDR3 has 15 residues. CDR3 residues: CASSLPRDPPYEQYF. Here the CDR3 DNA reads TGCGCCAGCAGTCTTCCTAGGGACCCCCCCTACGAGCAGTACTTC.

This clone has more than one count but fewer than ten. The chain recombines TRBV6-8 with TRBJ2-1, with a weak D call TRBD1 (6 bases). CDR1 and CDR2 (germline): MNHGY, SAAAGT. The CDR3 sequence is 16 residues long. V dropped 6 bases and J dropped 0 bases, with 15 bases sitting between them. CDR3 loop: CASRARGADSYNEQFF. CDR3 in DNA: TGTGCCAGCAGAGCCAGGGGAGCGGACTCCTACAATGAGCAGTTCTTC.

This clone was detected only once. The V and J genes are TRBV28 and TRBJ2-4, with D tentatively TRBD2 (5 bases). V lost 5 bases and J 3 bases, leaving 14 bases between the germline ends. The CDR3 has 15 residues. Germline-derived CDR1 and CDR2 are MDHEN and SYDVKM. The CDR3 loop is CASSPEGAGKNIQYF. The DNA of the CDR3 is TGTGCCAGCAGTCCTGAGGGTGCGGGCAAAAACATTCAGTACTTC.

The chain joins TRBV19 to TRBJ2-5; the match to TRBD2 covers 16 bases. The CDR3 has 23 residues. Germline CDR1 is LNHDA and CDR2 is SQIVND (reference sequence). The trim removed 3 bases at V and 5 bases at J, leaving 24 bases unmatched. CDR3 sequence reads: CASSIRKIWGLAGGPERPETQYF. Written as DNA, the CDR3 is TGTGCCAGTAGTATTCGTAAGATTTGGGGACTAGCGGGAGGGCCGGAGAGACCCGAGACCCAGTACTTC.

V usage is TRBV25-1 and J usage is TRBJ1-1, with a weak D call TRBD1 (5 bases). Germline V gene lookup returns CDR1 MGHDK and CDR2 SYGVNS. V shed 4 bases and J shed 0 bases, with 12 bases lying between them. This CDR3 has 15 residues. CDR3 DNA: TGTGCCAGCAGTGGGGGCCGGGCTGTGAACACTGAAGCTTTCTTT. Its protein is CASSGGRAVNTEAFF.

J is TRBJ1-5 and V is TRBV28; D is unresolved. The V end lost 6 bases, the J end lost 0 bases, and 9 bases lay between the germline ends. Germline CDR1 and CDR2: MDHEN and SYDVKM. This CDR3 has 14 residues. The CDR3 loop reads CASRTFNSNQPQHF. CDR3 bases: TGTGCCAGCAGAACCTTCAATAGCAATCAGCCCCAGCATTTT. The whole variable domain, filled in from reference TRBV28 and TRBJ1-5, reads DVKVTQSSRYLVKRTGEKVFLECVQDMDHENMFWYRQDPGLGLRLIYFSYDVKMKEKGDIPEGYSVSREKKERFSLILESASTNQTSMYLCASRTFNSNQPQHFGDGTRLSIL.

This chain joins TRBV25-1 and TRBJ2-7, with 10 bases lining up with TRBD2. Germline V CDR1 and CDR2: MGHDK, SYGVNS. The CDR3 loop spans 14 amino acids. The J segment lost 4 bases and the V segment lost 6 bases, leaving 6 bases of the junction unmatched. In DNA form, the CDR3 reads TGTGCCAGCAGGGGGACTAGCGAGGGATACGAGCAGTACTTC. Amino acids: CASRGTSEGYEQYF.

This clone is deemed medium-sized. The chain carries TRBV6-8 and TRBJ2-3, with a tentative D call TRBD2 (6 bases). The V and J ends lost 7 bases and 2 bases respectively, with 13 bases between them. Germline V CDR1 and CDR2: MNHGY, SAAAGT. This CDR3 region has 14 residues. CDR3 protein: CASTRGLPTDTQYF. The CDR3 nucleotides are TGTGCCAGCACTCGGGGGTTGCCCACAGATACGCAGTATTTT.

V usage is TRBV12-2 and J usage is TRBJ2-2; the table's TRBD2 call for D was not verified on the DNA. TRBV12-2 is reported as a pseudogene. The CDR3 sequence is 14 residues long. CDR3 residues: CAFGLAANTGELFF. DNA for the CDR3: TGTGCCTTCGGACTAGCGGCCAACACCGGGGAGCTGTTTTTT.

V and J are TRBV19 and TRBJ1-5, with D possibly being TRBD1 (5 bases). Germline-derived CDR1 and CDR2 are LNHDA and SQIVND (reference sequence). The CDR3 has 14 residues. Trimming left V 5 bases short and J 0 bases short, with 8 bases between. The CDR3 protein is CASSGGRSNQPQHF. The CDR3 DNA reads TGTGCCAGTAGTGGGGGTCGTAGCAATCAGCCCCAGCATTTT.

The genes are TRBV30 and TRBJ1-4, with D tentatively TRBD1 (5 bases). The CDR3 runs 17 residues. The germline CDR1 and CDR2 sequences are GTSNPN and SVGIG (reference sequence). The ends were cut back, 0 bases at V and 9 bases at J, with 23 bases in the middle. CDR3 residues: CAWSVSGLGTSVKKLFF. The CDR3 DNA is TGTGCCTGGAGTGTGTCTGGTTTAGGGACCTCGGTCAAAAAACTGTTTTTT.

This clone has only a few counts. This chain connects TRBV28 to TRBJ2-3; no firm D call. CDR3 length: 12 amino acids. Between the trimmed V and J ends, which lost 2 bases and 9 bases, there was a span of 9 bases. Germline CDR1 is MDHEN and CDR2 is SYDVKM. The CDR3 DNA follows: TGTGCCAGCAGTTTAGTCGGTTCGACGCAGTATTTT. Amino acid sequence: CASSLVGSTQYF.

The J gene is TRBJ1-1, the V gene TRBV19; TRBD1 is a possible D gene (5 bases). Germline V gene lookup returns CDR1 LNHDA and CDR2 SQIVND (reference sequence). V lost 6 bases, J lost 6 bases, and 14 bases lay in between. The CDR3 covers 13 residues. The CDR3: CASSLALGAEAFF. Here the CDR3 DNA reads TGTGCCAGTAGCCTAGCGCTAGGGGCTGAAGCTTTCTTT.

This rearrangement joins TRBV19 to TRBJ2-1; 7 bases are a match to TRBD2. The CDR3 spans 14 residues. The ends lost 9 bases at V and 2 bases at J; junction bases unmatched: 7. Per germline, CDR1 LNHDA and CDR2 SQIVND (reference sequence). DNA for the CDR3: TGTGCCAGCCGGCGGGAGTCCACCTACAATGAGCAGTTCTTC. This gives the protein CASRRESTYNEQFF. The whole variable domain, remainder taken from reference TRBV19 and TRBJ2-1, is DGGITQSPKYLFRKEGQNVTLSCEQNLNHDAMYWYRQDPGQGLRLIYYSQIVNDFQKGDIAEGYSVSREKKESFPLTVTSAQKNPTAFYLCASRRESTYNEQFFGPGTRLTVL.

This chain joins TRBV6-8 and TRBJ1-2; D might be TRBD1 (6 bases). With 0 bases removed from V and 2 bases from J, the gap between germline ends came to 10 bases. CDR1 and CDR2 from the germline V gene are MNHGY and SAAAGT. The CDR3 is 15 amino acids. CDR3 DNA: TGTGCCAGCAGTTACTCCTTCGGACAGAACTATGGCTACACCTTC. Translated, it gives CASSYSFGQNYGYTF.

This chain connects TRBV28 to TRBJ1-2; no clear D gene. Trimming removed 6 bases at V and 1 base at J, with 9 bases between. Germline CDR1 reads MDHEN; CDR2 reads SYDVKM. This CDR3 spans 13 amino acids. The CDR3 region has the DNA TGTGCCAGCAGAACGGGAATTAACTATGGCTACACCTTC. Translating it yields CASRTGINYGYTF.

This clone showed up just once. The rearrangement links TRBV5-1 to TRBJ1-4; a possible D gene is TRBD1 (6 bases). Trimming pared 6 bases from V and 3 bases from J, leaving 15 bases between. CDR3 length equals 15 residues. CDR1 is SGHRS, CDR2 YFSETQ, per germline. The CDR3 spells CASKTLGASNEKLFF. The CDR3, as DNA: TGCGCCAGCAAGACCCTGGGGGCTTCTAATGAAAAACTGTTTTTT.

This chain connects TRBV28 to TRBJ2-4; tentatively, D is TRBD1 or TRBD2 (5 bases each). Germline values: CDR1 MDHEN, CDR2 SYDVKM. This CDR3 spans 16 amino acids. V was clipped by 4 bases and J by 0 bases, with 13 bases between them. Here the CDR3 reads CASSSGTSLAKNIQYF. The CDR3 DNA follows: TGTGCCAGCAGTTCCGGGACGTCTTTAGCCAAAAACATTCAGTACTTC.

The table lists this clone with a few counts. J is TRBJ2-1 and V is TRBV10-3; TRBD2 agrees at 8 bases. The CDR3 is 16 amino acids. The V gene's germline CDR1 is ENHRY and CDR2 SYGVKD. The V segment lost 0 bases and the J segment 12 bases; nucleotides outside the gene matches: 13. In nucleotides, the CDR3 is TGTGCCATCAGTGAGTCGACGGGGGGGCGGATGGGAAGGCAGTTCTTC. Translated, it gives CAISESTGGRMGRQFF.

V is TRBV6-8 and J is TRBJ2-7; D gene uncertain. The CDR3 has 15 amino acids. The germline V gene encodes CDR1 MNHGY and CDR2 SAAAGT. Trimming pared 2 bases from V and 2 bases from J, leaving 13 bases between. This CDR3 is CASSYDGSSTYEQYF. Written as DNA, the CDR3 is TGTGCCAGCAGTTACGATGGTAGCTCAACCTACGAGCAGTACTTC.